This section outlines one T cell receptor beta chain sequence together with its context. The data are from a study of T cells expressing NK-cell markers. Study at large: CD3+CD56+NKG2C+, CD3+CD56+NKG2C- and CD3+CD56-NKG2C+ T cells, once sorted, supplied the TCR beta repertoires.

The CDR3 has 15 residues. CDR1 is LGHDT and CDR2 is YNNKEL in the germline V gene (reference sequence). Libraries used 5'RACE template switching adding universal primer site and UMIs. TCRdb re-called the 5' RACE reads; every CDR3 protein appears as one record, without DNA. The sample data list roughly 350,000 distinct CDR3 sequences. The chain carries TRBV3-1 and TRBJ2-5; TCRdb's D gene call, TRBD2, goes unchecked for lack of DNA. The source material was blood T cells: a sorted CD56 or NKG2C T cell subset, CD4+ or CD8+ T cells, or bulk PBMC T cells (not recorded which). This sequence was found in a man aged 18-70 years in good health. CDR3 amino acids: CASSQVLGLSETQYF.